The 2 T cell receptor beta chains given below trace back to one sample, sequenced in a study of T cells after yellow fever vaccination. TCRdb re-called the 5' RACE reads through MiXCR, storing one row per CDR3 protein. This table holds over 100,000 distinct CDR3 sequences, approximately 8.4% found once. The source material was CD8+ T cells sorted from PBMCs, sampled 45 days after the yellow fever booster vaccination. These receptor sequences come from a man younger than 40 who received the YFV17D yellow fever vaccine.

V and J are TRBV11-2 and TRBJ2-7; the D gene could be TRBD1 or TRBD2 (6 bases each). V was trimmed by 3 bases and J by 7 bases, leaving 10 bases between them. Germline V CDR1 and CDR2: SGHAT, FQNNGV. This CDR3 has 12 residues. CDR3 DNA: TGTGCCAGCAGCTTTCGGGGGCCAGAGCAGTACTTC. The encoded protein is CASSFRGPEQYF.

For this clonotype: Being one base from a much bigger clone, this may be a read error. The genes are TRBV15 and TRBJ2-3; 7 bases are shared with TRBD2. V lost 2 bases and J lost 6; bases outside the gene matches: 8. CDR1 LNHNV and CDR2 YYDKDF come from the germline V gene (reference sequence). The CDR3 consists of 15 residues. CDR3 bases: TGTGCCACCAGCAGATCGAGAGGGAGGGTGGATACGCAGTATTTT. As protein: CATSRSRGRVDTQYF. Together with reference TRBV15 and TRBJ2-3, the CDR3 gives the full variable domain: DAMVIQNPRYQVTQFGKPVTLSCSQTLNHNVMYWYQQKSSQAPKLLFHYYDKDFNNEADTPDNFQSRRPNTSFCFLDIRSPGLGDTAMYLCATSRSRGRVDTQYFGPGTRLTVL.